This is a list of T cell receptor beta chains from one sample in a study of shared clonotypes between healthy human individuals. Measured with immunoSEQ multiplex PCR; TCRdb has only the in-frame clones, and not every one. This table holds around 1.9 million clones, 90% to 95% found once. The sequenced sample consisted of naive CD8+ T cells from PBMCs. The receptor set was obtained from a man aged 18 to 29 in good health. Some clones in this sample may be carry-over from other donors' samples. Each CDR3 is given with its conserved first and last residue. Each record gives: J gene, clone size, D gene, V gene, CDR3 protein, CDR3 DNA. D genes are given only for firm matches. Only part of the rows carry a size: once, few, many, or a class if the clone is expanded.

TRBJ2-1	NA	TRBD1	TRBV11-2	CASSLGGQGASSEQFF	TGTGCCAGCAGCTTAGGAGGACAGGGGGCGTCGAGTGAGCAGTTCTTC
TRBJ2-1	NA	TRBD1	TRBV9	CASSVAGGREQFF	TGTGCCAGCAGCGTGGCAGGGGGTCGTGAGCAGTTCTTC
TRBJ2-1	NA	NA	TRBV7-9	CASSVGLFAEQFF	TGTGCCAGCAGCGTGGGACTCTTTGCTGAGCAGTTCTTC
TRBJ2-5	NA	TRBD1	TRBV28	CATQDRSGQTQYF	TGTGCCACCCAGGACAGGTCTGGTCAGACCCAGTACTTC
TRBJ2-7	NA	NA	TRBV4-1	CASSQSLPGHGYYEQYF	TGCGCCAGCAGCCAATCCCTCCCGGGACACGGTTACTACGAGCAGTACTTC
TRBJ2-7	NA	NA	TRBV11-2	CASSLGAAAYEQYF	TGTGCCAGCAGCTTAGGAGCGGCAGCCTACGAGCAGTACTTC
TRBJ2-7	NA	NA	TRBV7-6	CASSSRLGDEQYF	TGTGCCAGCAGCTCTCGGTTGGGAGACGAGCAGTACTTC
TRBJ2-1	NA	TRBD2	TRBV10-3	CAISDPGLANEQFF	TGTGCCATCAGTGACCCAGGACTAGCTAATGAGCAGTTCTTC
TRBJ1-2	NA	NA	TRBV5-4	CASSLGARTVYGYTF	TGTGCCAGCAGCTTGGGGGCCCGGACAGTCTATGGCTACACCTTC
TRBJ2-7	NA	TRBD1	TRBV11-2	CASSLAQGHEQYF	TGTGCCAGCAGCTTAGCACAGGGGCACGAGCAGTACTTC
TRBJ1-1	NA	TRBD1	TRBV28	CASSFLRTGGAEAFF	TGTGCCAGCAGTTTCCTTAGGACAGGGGGAGCTGAAGCTTTCTTT
TRBJ1-2	NA	NA	TRBV9	CASSVGAGPNYGYTF	TGTGCCAGCAGCGTAGGGGCAGGGCCTAACTATGGCTACACCTTC
TRBJ1-5	NA	NA	TRBV27	CASSSLVPNQPQHF	TGTGCCAGCAGTTCTTTAGTACCTAATCAGCCCCAGCATTTT
TRBJ2-7	once	TRBD1	TRBV11-2	CASSLRTGVYEQYF	TGTGCCAGCAGCTTAAGGACAGGGGTGTACGAGCAGTACTTC
TRBJ1-1	NA	NA	TRBV5-6	CASSLTGTGNTEAFF	TGTGCCAGCAGCTTAACCGGGACTGGGAACACTGAAGCTTTCTTT
TRBJ2-7	NA	NA	TRBV28	CASGGEQYF	TGTGCCAGCGGAGGGGAGCAGTACTTC
TRBJ1-6	NA	TRBD1	TRBV11-2	CASSLTGVDSPLHF	TGTGCCAGCAGCCTGACAGGGGTTGATTCACCCCTCCACTTT
TRBJ2-4	NA	NA	TRBV7-9	CASSFPAERNIQYF	TGTGCCAGCAGCTTTCCGGCAGAAAGAAACATTCAGTACTTC
TRBJ1-2	NA	TRBD1	TRBV4-1	CASSQGVGGNYGYTF	TGCGCCAGCAGCCAAGGGGTAGGGGGCAACTATGGCTACACCTTC
TRBJ2-3	once	NA	TRBV11-2	CASSLGRGSTDTQYF	TGTGCCAGCAGCTTAGGCAGGGGATCCACAGATACGCAGTATTTT
TRBJ2-1	once	TRBD1	TRBV7-9	CASSHPQGQGAYNEQFF	TGTGCCAGCAGCCACCCCCAAGGACAGGGGGCTTACAATGAGCAGTTCTTC
TRBJ1-5	NA	NA	TRBV7-6	CASSLGTDPNQPQHF	TGTGCCAGCAGCTTAGGGACAGATCCCAATCAGCCCCAGCATTTT
TRBJ2-7	NA	TRBD1	TRBV27	CASSFVGTGLDEQYF	TGTGCCAGCAGTTTCGTTGGGACAGGGCTGGACGAGCAGTACTTC
TRBJ2-7	NA	NA	TRBV5-1	CASSLWLGSNEQYF	TGCGCCAGCAGCTTGTGGTTAGGGTCGAACGAGCAGTACTTC
TRBJ2-2	NA	NA	TRBV27	CASSSREDGELFF	TGTGCCAGCAGTTCTAGGGAGGACGGGGAGCTGTTTTTT
TRBJ2-1	few	TRBD2	TRBV29-1	CSVVGGRGEQFF	TGCAGCGTTGTCGGAGGGAGGGGTGAGCAGTTCTTC
TRBJ2-2	NA	NA	TRBV9	CASSPEQVVGELFF	TGTGCCAGCAGCCCCGAACAGGTAGTCGGGGAGCTGTTTTTT
TRBJ2-1	once	NA	TRBV15	CATSRGIEDEQFF	TGTGCCACCAGCAGAGGTATAGAGGATGAGCAGTTCTTC
TRBJ2-1	once	NA	TRBV19	CASKGWGGPYNEQFF	TGTGCCAGTAAAGGTTGGGGCGGGCCCTACAATGAGCAGTTCTTC
TRBJ2-2	NA	TRBD1	TRBV7-9	CASSPNPGGYGGELFF	TGTGCCAGCAGCCCGAATCCAGGGGGTTACGGCGGGGAGCTGTTTTTT